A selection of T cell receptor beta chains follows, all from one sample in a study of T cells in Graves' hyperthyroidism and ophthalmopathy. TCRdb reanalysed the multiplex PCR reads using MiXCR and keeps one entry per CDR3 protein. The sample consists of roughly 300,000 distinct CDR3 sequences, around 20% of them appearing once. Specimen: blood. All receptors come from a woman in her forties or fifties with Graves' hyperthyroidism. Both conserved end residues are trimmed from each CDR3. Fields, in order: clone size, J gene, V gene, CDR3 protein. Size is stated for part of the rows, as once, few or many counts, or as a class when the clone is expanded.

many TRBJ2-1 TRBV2 ASSPREGRRRQF
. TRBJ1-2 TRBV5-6 ASSWGTGTGAFGYT
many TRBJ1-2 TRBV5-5 ASSETGVKVVGYT
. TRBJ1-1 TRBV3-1 ASSPLLQTEAF
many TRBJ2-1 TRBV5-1 ASSSGQLSVNEQF
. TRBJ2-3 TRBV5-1 ASRRGTGGGTDTQY
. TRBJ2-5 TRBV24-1 ATSDPDRQGASQETQY
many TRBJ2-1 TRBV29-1 SVILGLDEQF
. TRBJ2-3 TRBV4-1 ASSQERVASGRTDTQY
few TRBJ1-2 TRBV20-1 SATHSNYGYT
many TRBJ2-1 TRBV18 ASSSPGYSHEQF
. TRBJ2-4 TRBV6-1 ASSPLAGGPGIQY
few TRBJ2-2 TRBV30 ASRIYTGELF
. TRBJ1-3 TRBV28 ASGHLGQGRSGNTIY
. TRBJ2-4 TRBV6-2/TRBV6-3 ASSEDRAKNIQY
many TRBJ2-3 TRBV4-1 ASSQTGLAGGPDTQY
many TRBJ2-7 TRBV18 ASSPSAGGGHEQY
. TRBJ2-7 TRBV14 ASSHLQGDSSYEQY
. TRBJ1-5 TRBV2 ASSEEISLFNQPQH
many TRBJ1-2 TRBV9 ASSGGPDGYT
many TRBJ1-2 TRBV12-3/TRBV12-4 ASSLGQYGYT
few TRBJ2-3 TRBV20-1 SALTYRGPDTQY
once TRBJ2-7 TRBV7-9 ASGTSGGTYEQY
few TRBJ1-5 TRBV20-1 SATGERSNQPQH
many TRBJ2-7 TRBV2 AGRAGVNEQY
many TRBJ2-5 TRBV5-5 ASSLDGSPHFPQETQY
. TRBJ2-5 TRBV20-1 SATASLVETQY
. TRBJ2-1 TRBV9 ASSTGTSGRNEQF
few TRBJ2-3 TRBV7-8 ASSGRRAPSTDTQY
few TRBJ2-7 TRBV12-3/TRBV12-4 ASSPLYHEQY
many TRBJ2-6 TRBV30 AWSGLQGLSGANVLT
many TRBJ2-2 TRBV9 ASSALQGNGELF
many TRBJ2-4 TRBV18 ASSPQGRAKNIQY
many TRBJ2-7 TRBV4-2 ASSTQGNEQY
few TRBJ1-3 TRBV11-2 ASSFSGGSGNTIY
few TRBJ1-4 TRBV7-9 ASSSKFRTGGFEKLF
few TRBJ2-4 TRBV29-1 SVSLAGGINIQY
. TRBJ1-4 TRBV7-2 ASSLEGQGRKLF
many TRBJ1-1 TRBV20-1 SARDQEDTEAF
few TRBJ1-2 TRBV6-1 ASSDGRLANYGHT
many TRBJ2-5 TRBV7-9 ASTIQGRVKTQY